In this sample, the clone carrying this TCR beta chain turned up a few times. Its antigen is currently unknown. Germline V gives CDR1 KGHSH, CDR2 LQKENI. The CDR3 has 16 amino acids. The V segment lost 3 bases and the J segment 1 base; nucleotides outside the gene matches: 5. Authors of the study amplified TCR beta CDR3 regions from RNA transcripts. The primer set for the first-round RT-PCR of the TCR CDR3 was HTBI. One entry per CDR3 protein, called by TCRdb with MiXCR from the multiplex PCR reads. In the table there are about 600,000 distinct CDR3 sequences, 11% to 15% of which are singletons. Among ophthalmopathy patients, the Clinical Activity Score reached at least 3, the NOSPECS grade reached at least 4, and duration remained under 3 months. Fresh peripheral blood, roughly 10 ml, was the source of the PBMCs. This sample is part of a study of T cells in Graves' hyperthyroidism and ophthalmopathy. Looking at the study overall: Prior to any treatment, at the point of initial diagnosis, peripheral blood was collected.

Study findings and constraints: Most clonotypes that expanded in the thyroid above 0.001 also showed up in blood.

The chain recombines TRBV18 with TRBJ2-2; 7 bases line up with TRBD1. The TCR was taken from a woman aged 18-29 years with Graves' ophthalmopathy. Sequencing input: blood. The CDR3 DNA follows: TGTGCCAGCTCACCCGGGACAGAACTGAACACCGGGGAGCTGTTTTTT. Translation: CASSPGTELNTGELFF.